The clone carrying this TCR beta chain has more than one count but fewer than ten. Authors' processing steps: Amplification with reference gene primers provided the estimates of nucleated cell counts. Assay: immunoSEQ multiplex PCR; the TCRdb copy retains only in-frame clones and omits some. V, J and clone size are taken as reported in that table, and D and trimming were inferred from the DNA itself. The table lists about 59,000 clones, around 70% of them singletons. This sample was included in a study of blood T cell repertoires in COVID-19. Overall study context: Italy, Spain and the United States were the sources of the convalescent and acute COVID-19 samples. Sources were T cells, B-cell-depleted T cells, or PBMCs; the material itself was cDNA or gDNA.

Germline V gene lookup returns CDR1 MNHEY and CDR2 SMNVEV (reference sequence). V shed 4 bases, J shed 2 bases, and the junction held 4 bases outside the gene matches. The CDR3 covers 15 residues. Material: peripheral blood. The genes are TRBV27 and TRBJ2-1; 8 bases are a match to TRBD1. The receptor was isolated from a woman in her sixties or seventies with acute or convalescent COVID-19. CDR3 nucleotide sequence: TGTGCCAGCAGTTGGGGACAGGCGGCCTACAATGAGCAGTTCTTC. Translating it yields CASSWGQAAYNEQFF.